A single sample gave rise to the 24 T cell receptor beta chains below, sequenced in a study of shared clonotypes between healthy human individuals. Some clones are missing from TCRdb's copy, which holds only in-frame ones; the method was immunoSEQ multiplex PCR. This sample carries 600,000 or so clones, more than 95% of them seen once, and the ten largest clones take 0.25% to 0.35%. CD45RO-negative cells were positively selected for CCR7, leaving out terminally differentiated effector memory CD45RA+ cells. The specimen was naive CD8+ T cells sorted from blood. The receptors were gathered from a young man in good health.

The chain combines TRBV29-1 with TRBJ2-1; no definite D call. V was cut by 3 bases and J by 0 bases, with 9 bases left in between. Germline V gives CDR1 SQVTM, CDR2 ANQGSEA. This CDR3 is built from 14 residues. DNA of the CDR3: TGCAGCGTTGAGGGCCAGAGCTCCTACAATGAGCAGTTCTTC. Translated: CSVEGQSSYNEQFF.

The genes are TRBV4-1 and TRBJ2-1; 8 bases line up with TRBD2. This CDR3 is built from 16 residues. Losses at the gene ends were 4 bases for V and 6 bases for J; bases not matched to a gene: 11. Germline V gene lookup returns CDR1 MGHRA and CDR2 YSYEKL. The CDR3 spells CASSRSSGSPFNEQFF. In nucleotides, the CDR3 is TGCGCCAGCAGCCGCAGCAGCGGGAGTCCCTTCAATGAGCAGTTCTTC.

This rearrangement joins TRBV7-8 to TRBJ2-7, with TRBD2 matching 14 bases. The CDR3 extends over 16 amino acids. Germline V gene lookup returns CDR1 SGHVS and CDR2 FQNEAQ. Trimming cost V 5 bases and J 2 bases; bases outside gene matches: 5. The CDR3 region is CASSEGTSGRTYEQYF. CDR3 nucleotides: TGTGCCAGCAGCGAGGGGACTAGCGGGAGAACCTACGAGCAGTACTTC.

This chain links TRBV11-2 with TRBJ2-3, with 7 bases lining up with TRBD2. With V trimmed by 5 bases and J by 2 bases, 10 bases remained unmatched. Germline assignment: CDR1 SGHAT and CDR2 FQNNGV. This CDR3 has 16 amino acids. CDR3: CASSPLVREDTDTQYF. The CDR3 DNA sequence: TGTGCCAGCAGCCCCCTTGTACGGGAGGACACAGATACGCAGTATTTT.

The chain employs TRBV7-2 and TRBJ1-3, with unresolved D. Germline assignment: CDR1 SGHTA and CDR2 FQGNSA. Trimming left V 4 bases short and J 0 bases short, with 10 bases between. CDR3 length: 15 residues. This CDR3 reads CASSSHDNSGNTIYF. CDR3 sequence (DNA): TGTGCCAGCAGCTCACACGACAACTCTGGAAACACCATATATTTT.

The genes are TRBV18 and TRBJ1-5; 10 nucleotides align to TRBD1. CDR1 is KGHSH and CDR2 is LQKENI in the germline V gene. V trimming: 3 bases; J trimming: 7 bases; junction bases outside the gene matches: 3. CDR3 length: 14 residues. This CDR3 is CASSPGTGVQPQHF. The CDR3, as DNA: TGTGCCAGCTCACCCGGGACAGGGGTCCAGCCCCAGCATTTT.

This clone was observed once. Other DNA sequences in this specimen translate into the identical CDR3. The CDR3 DNA reads TGTGCCAGCAGCCTACAGGGGGGGGAGACCCAGTACTTC. Translation: CASSLQGGETQYF. This chain joins TRBV28 and TRBJ2-5, with TRBD1 as a possible D gene (8 bases). The CDR3 length is 13 residues. Deletions cut 6 bases from V and 5 bases from J, with 13 bases between. Looked up from germline, CDR1 is MDHEN and CDR2 is SYDVKM.

The V and J genes are TRBV7-2 and TRBJ2-7, with D unresolved. The CDR3 is 12 amino acids. Germline V gene data show CDR1 as SGHTA and CDR2 as FQGNSA. The germline V and J ends were trimmed by 3 bases and 3 bases, with 6 bases remaining between them. CDR3 residues: CASSFDNYEQYF. The CDR3 nucleotides are TGTGCCAGCAGCTTTGATAACTACGAGCAGTACTTC.

The count of this clone is one. The gene calls are TRBV7-6 and TRBJ2-7; 7 bases agree with TRBD2. In germline, CDR1 is SGHVS, CDR2 FNYEAQ. V dropped 4 bases and J dropped 2; count of bases not matched to a gene: 5. The CDR3 extends over 14 amino acids. CDR3 sequence (DNA): TGTGCCAGCAGCTCCGGACTAGGAGCCTACGAGCAGTACTTC. Translation: CASSSGLGAYEQYF.

The rearrangement joins TRBV28 to TRBJ2-3; D is possibly TRBD1 (6 bases). In germline, CDR1 is MDHEN, CDR2 SYDVKM. V was trimmed by 7 bases and J by 0 bases, leaving 14 bases between them. The CDR3 sequence is 15 residues long. CDR3 in amino acids: CASTLGTLSTDTQYF. For the CDR3, the DNA is TGTGCCAGCACGCTCGGGACACTAAGCACAGATACGCAGTATTTT.

The V and J genes are TRBV7-9 and TRBJ1-2; D remains ambiguous. The V gene's germline CDR1 is SEHNR and CDR2 FQNEAQ (reference sequence). The CDR3 has 13 residues. The ends were cut back, 0 bases at V and 1 base at J, with 3 bases in the middle. The CDR3 nucleotides are TGTGCCAGCAGCTTAGCCGATAACTATGGCTACACCTTC. Translated: CASSLADNYGYTF. Filled out from reference TRBV7-9 and TRBJ1-2, the complete variable domain reads DTGVSQNPRHKITKRGQNVTFRCDPISEHNRLYWYRQTLGQGPEFLTYFQNEAQLEKSRLLSDRFSAERPKGSFSTLEIQRTEQGDSAMYLCASSLADNYGYTFGSGTRLTVV.

V and J are TRBV2 and TRBJ2-7; D not certain. Germline CDR1 reads SNHLY; CDR2 reads FYNNEI. V was pared by 5 bases and J by 0 bases, with 11 bases between. The CDR3 is 14 residues long. The CDR3 DNA reads TGTGCCAGCAGTCCCGGTGGCTTCTCCTACGAGCAGTACTTC. Amino acid sequence: CASSPGGFSYEQYF.

The V gene is TRBV4-2, the J gene TRBJ1-1; 7 bases agree with TRBD1. The CDR3 is made up of 17 amino acids. The germline CDR1 and CDR2 sequences are LGHNA and YNFKEQ. V lost 6 bases to trimming and J lost 5 bases; unmatched junction nucleotides: 18. This CDR3 is CASSGVGAIPRGTEAFF. The CDR3 nucleotides read TGTGCCAGCAGTGGCGTAGGAGCAATTCCCAGGGGGACTGAAGCTTTCTTT.

The chain joins TRBV5-1 to TRBJ2-1, with TRBD2 identical over 10 bases. CDR1 is SGHRS, CDR2 YFSETQ, per germline. Trimming removed 0 bases from V and 5 bases from J; junction bases left unmatched: 8. The CDR3 loop spans 17 amino acids. The CDR3 region has the DNA TGCGCCAGCAGCTTGGATTTTGGGACTAGCGTTAACAATGAGCAGTTCTTC. Its protein product is CASSLDFGTSVNNEQFF.

The chain employs TRBV10-1 and TRBJ2-3; TRBD2 agrees at 10 bases. V lost 2 bases and J lost 2; bases outside the gene matches: 1. CDR3 length: 15 amino acids. Germline V gene lookup returns CDR1 WNHNN and CDR2 SYGVQD (reference sequence). CDR3 sequence (DNA): TGCGCCAGCAGTGAGAGCGGGAGGGACACAGATACGCAGTATTTT. This translates into CASSESGRDTDTQYF.

The chain joins TRBV5-6 to TRBJ1-1, with 9 bases identical to TRBD1. Germline assignment: CDR1 SGHDT and CDR2 YYEEEE. V lost 4 bases, J lost 1 base, and 8 bases stayed unmatched. The length of the CDR3 is 16 residues. The CDR3 here is CASSQTLGQGNTEAFF. The CDR3, as DNA: TGTGCCAGCAGCCAGACCCTGGGACAGGGGAACACTGAAGCTTTCTTT.

The rearrangement uses TRBV18 and TRBJ1-4; D gene ambiguous. This CDR3 has 18 residues. Trimming removed 6 bases from V and 0 bases from J, with 20 bases in between. CDR1 and CDR2 (germline): KGHSH, LQKENI. The chain's CDR3 is CASSEDGIEVATNEKLFF. The CDR3 DNA reads as TGTGCCAGCTCCGAGGACGGCATCGAGGTTGCAACTAATGAAAAACTGTTTTTT.

This chain links TRBV7-8 with TRBJ2-3, with no clear D. In germline, CDR1 is SGHVS, CDR2 FQNEAQ. V lost 5 bases and J 0 bases, leaving 12 bases between the germline ends. The CDR3 is 15 amino acids. The CDR3, as DNA: TGTGCCAGCAGCCAAGGACCTACTAGCACAGATACGCAGTATTTT. This encodes CASSQGPTSTDTQYF. The whole variable domain, filled in from reference TRBV7-8 and TRBJ2-3, reads GAGVSQSPRYKVAKRGQDVALRCDPISGHVSLFWYQQALGQGPEFLTYFQNEAQLDKSGLPSDRFFAERPEGSVSTLKIQRTQQEDSAVYLCASSQGPTSTDTQYFGPGTRLTVL.

This chain links TRBV6-6 with TRBJ2-1; no definite D call. V was pared by 0 bases and J by 2 bases, with 11 bases between. The CDR3 length is 16 residues. Germline V gene lookup returns CDR1 MNHNY and CDR2 SVGAGI (reference sequence). The CDR3 coding sequence is TGTGCCAGCAGTTACTCAGCTGGGCCCGCCTACAATGAGCAGTTCTTC. It is translated as CASSYSAGPAYNEQFF.

This clone was recorded only once. The rearrangement joins TRBV25-1 to TRBJ1-1, with a weak D call TRBD1 (6 bases). Germline CDR1 MGHDK, CDR2 SYGVNS. Trimming took 10 bases from V and 8 from J, leaving 20 bases between them. The CDR3 runs 13 residues. This CDR3 is CATGGQTVREAFF. CDR3 bases: TGTGCCACCGGGGGCCAGACAGTTCGAGAAGCTTTCTTT.

CDR3 region: CASSYKYSPGLADTDTQYF. The CDR3 nucleotides read TGTGCCAGCAGCTACAAATATTCCCCGGGCCTAGCGGACACAGATACGCAGTATTTT. The chain combines TRBV7-3 with TRBJ2-3; 7 nucleotides line up with TRBD2. After removal of 4 bases from V and 2 bases from J, the junction contained 18 bases not matched to a gene. Germline assignment: CDR1 SGHTA and CDR2 FQGTGA. CDR3 length: 19 residues.

The chain recombines TRBV4-1 with TRBJ2-7; the D is unclear. Germline assignment: CDR1 MGHRA and CDR2 YSYEKL. V lost 3 bases to trimming and J lost 3 bases, with 9 bases between them. The CDR3 consists of 13 residues. The CDR3 here is CASSQQKNYEQYF. The CDR3, as DNA: TGCGCCAGCAGCCAGCAGAAGAACTACGAGCAGTACTTC.

This clone has more than one count but fewer than ten. This rearrangement joins TRBV19 to TRBJ2-1; D is perhaps TRBD1 (5 bases). The CDR3 has 15 residues. CDR1 LNHDA and CDR2 SQIVND come from the germline V gene (reference sequence). V gave up 7 bases and J gave up 4 bases, with 17 bases separating them. DNA for the CDR3: TGTGCCAGTACCCCAGGGCTTAGAGATTACAATGAGCAGTTCTTC. Residues: CASTPGLRDYNEQFF.

The chain employs TRBV7-9 and TRBJ1-2, with TRBD1 as a possible D gene (6 bases). V was clipped by 5 bases and J by 5 bases, with 21 bases between them. The germline V gene has CDR1 SEHNR and CDR2 FQNEAQ (reference sequence). The CDR3 has 16 amino acids. The CDR3 sequence is CASSPPTGTEPYGYTF. CDR3 in DNA: TGTGCCAGCAGCCCACCGACAGGAACGGAACCATATGGCTACACCTTC.